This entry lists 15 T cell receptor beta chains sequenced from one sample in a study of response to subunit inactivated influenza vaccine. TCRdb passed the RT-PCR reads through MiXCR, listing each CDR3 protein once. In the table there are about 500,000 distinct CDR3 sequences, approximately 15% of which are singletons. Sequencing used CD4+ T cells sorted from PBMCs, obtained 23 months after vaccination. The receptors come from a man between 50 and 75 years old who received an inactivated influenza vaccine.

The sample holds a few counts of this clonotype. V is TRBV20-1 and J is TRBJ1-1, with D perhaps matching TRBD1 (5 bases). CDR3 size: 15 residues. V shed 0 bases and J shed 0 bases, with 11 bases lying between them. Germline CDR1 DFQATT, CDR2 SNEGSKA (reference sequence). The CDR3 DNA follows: TGCAGTGCTAGAGATTCAGGGCCCCTGAACACTGAAGCTTTCTTT. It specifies CSARDSGPLNTEAFF.

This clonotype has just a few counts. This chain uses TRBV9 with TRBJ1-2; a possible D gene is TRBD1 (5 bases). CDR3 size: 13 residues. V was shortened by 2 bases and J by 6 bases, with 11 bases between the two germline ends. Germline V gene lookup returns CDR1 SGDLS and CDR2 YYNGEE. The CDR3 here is CASSVNEGNGYTF. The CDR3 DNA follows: TGTGCCAGCAGCGTCAACGAGGGGAATGGCTACACCTTC. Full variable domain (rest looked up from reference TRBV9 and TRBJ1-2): DSGVTQTPKHLITATGQRVTLRCSPRSGDLSVYWYQQSLDQGLQFLIQYYNGEERAKGNILERFSAQQFPDLHSELNLSSLELGDSALYFCASSVNEGNGYTFGSGTRLTVV.

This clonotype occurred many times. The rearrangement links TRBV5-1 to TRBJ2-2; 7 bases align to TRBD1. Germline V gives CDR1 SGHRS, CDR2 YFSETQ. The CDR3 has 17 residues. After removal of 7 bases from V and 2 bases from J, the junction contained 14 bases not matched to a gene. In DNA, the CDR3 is TGCGCCAGCGATACAGGGGCATCAACTTTTAACACCGGGGAGCTGTTTTTT. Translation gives CASDTGASTFNTGELFF.

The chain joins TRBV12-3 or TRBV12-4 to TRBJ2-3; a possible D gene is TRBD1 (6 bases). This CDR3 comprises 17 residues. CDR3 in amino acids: CTRCLGGTGTSTDTQYF. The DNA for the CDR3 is TGTACCCGCTGTTTAGGGGGAACAGGGACCAGCACAGATACGCAGTATTTT.

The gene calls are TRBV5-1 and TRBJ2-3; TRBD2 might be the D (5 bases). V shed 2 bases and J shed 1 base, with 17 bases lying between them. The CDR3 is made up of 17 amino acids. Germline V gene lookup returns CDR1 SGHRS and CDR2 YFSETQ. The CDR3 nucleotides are TGCGCCAGCAGCTTCGGCGGGCGACTCTCGGGCACAGATACGCAGTATTTT. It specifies CASSFGGRLSGTDTQYF. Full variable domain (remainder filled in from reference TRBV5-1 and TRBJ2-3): KAGVTQTPRYLIKTRGQQVTLSCSPISGHRSVSWYQQTPGQGLQFLFEYFSETQRNKGNFPGRFSGRQFSNSRSEMNVSTLELGDSALYLCASSFGGRLSGTDTQYFGPGTRLTVL.

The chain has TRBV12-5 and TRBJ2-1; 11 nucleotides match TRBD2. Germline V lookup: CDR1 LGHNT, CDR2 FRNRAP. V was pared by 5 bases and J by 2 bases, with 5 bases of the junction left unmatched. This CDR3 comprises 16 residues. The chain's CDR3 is CASGLISGRAYNEQFF. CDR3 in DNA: TGTGCTAGTGGTCTCATTAGCGGGAGGGCCTACAATGAGCAGTTCTTC.

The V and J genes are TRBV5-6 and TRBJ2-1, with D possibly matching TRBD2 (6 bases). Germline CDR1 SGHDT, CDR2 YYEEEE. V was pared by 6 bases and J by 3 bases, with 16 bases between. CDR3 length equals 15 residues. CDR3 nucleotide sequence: TGTGCCAGCAATACGGCGGGACGGGTCTACAATGAGCAGTTCTTC. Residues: CASNTAGRVYNEQFF.

The CDR3 loop is CASSPLLAGGGEQFF. In nucleotides, the CDR3 is TGTGCCAGCTCACCCCTTCTAGCGGGAGGAGGTGAGCAGTTCTTC. The V call is TRBV18, the J call TRBJ2-1; TRBD2 matches at 11 bases. CDR1 and CDR2 (germline): KGHSH, LQKENI. This CDR3 has 15 amino acids. V trimming: 3 bases; J trimming: 9 bases; junction bases outside the gene matches: 7.

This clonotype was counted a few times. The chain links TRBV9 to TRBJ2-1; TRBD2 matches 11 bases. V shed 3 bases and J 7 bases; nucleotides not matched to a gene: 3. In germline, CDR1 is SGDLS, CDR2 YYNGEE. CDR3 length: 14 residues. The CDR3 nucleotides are TGTGCCAGCAGCGGACTAGCGGGGAATAATGAGCAGTTCTTC. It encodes CASSGLAGNNEQFF.

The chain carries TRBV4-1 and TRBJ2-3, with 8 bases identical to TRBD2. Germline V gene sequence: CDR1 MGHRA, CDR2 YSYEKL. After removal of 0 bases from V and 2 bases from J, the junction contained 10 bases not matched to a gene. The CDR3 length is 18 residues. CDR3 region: CASSQEGTSGYYTDTQYF. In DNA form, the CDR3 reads TGCGCCAGCAGCCAAGAGGGTACTAGCGGATATTACACAGATACGCAGTATTTT.

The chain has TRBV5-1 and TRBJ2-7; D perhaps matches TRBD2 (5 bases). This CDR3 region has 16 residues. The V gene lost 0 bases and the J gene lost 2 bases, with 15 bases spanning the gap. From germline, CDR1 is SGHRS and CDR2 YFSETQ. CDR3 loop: CASSLVEGATPYEQYF. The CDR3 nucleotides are TGCGCCAGCAGCTTGGTCGAGGGTGCGACCCCCTACGAGCAGTACTTC.

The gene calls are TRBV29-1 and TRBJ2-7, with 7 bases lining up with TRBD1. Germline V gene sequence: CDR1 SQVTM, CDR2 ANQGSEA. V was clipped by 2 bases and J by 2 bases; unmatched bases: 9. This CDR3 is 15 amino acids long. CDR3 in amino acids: CSVEWKTGITYEQYF. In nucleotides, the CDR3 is TGCAGCGTTGAATGGAAGACAGGGATAACCTACGAGCAGTACTTC.

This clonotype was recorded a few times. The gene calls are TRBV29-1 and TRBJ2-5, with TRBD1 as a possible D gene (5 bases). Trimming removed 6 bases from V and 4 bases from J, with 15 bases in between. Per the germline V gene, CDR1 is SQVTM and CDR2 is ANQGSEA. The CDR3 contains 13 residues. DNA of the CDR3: TGCAGCGTAGCCGAGTGGCAGGGAGAGACCCAGTACTTC. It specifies CSVAEWQGETQYF. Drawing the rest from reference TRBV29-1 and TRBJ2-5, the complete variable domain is SAVISQKPSRDICQRGTSLTIQCQVDSQVTMMFWYRQQPGQSLTLIATANQGSEATYESGFVIDKFPISRPNLTFSTLTVSNMSPEDSSIYLCSVAEWQGETQYFGPGTRLLVL.

The CDR3, as DNA: TGTGCCAGCAGCTATAGGTCATCAGCGGGGTACAATGAGCAGTTCTTC. This gives the protein CASSYRSSAGYNEQFF. The chain carries TRBV7-2 and TRBJ2-1, with 7 nucleotides matching TRBD2. The CDR3 runs 16 residues. Trimming took 4 bases from V and 4 from J; bases not matched to a gene: 10. Looked up from germline, CDR1 is SGHTA and CDR2 is FQGNSA.

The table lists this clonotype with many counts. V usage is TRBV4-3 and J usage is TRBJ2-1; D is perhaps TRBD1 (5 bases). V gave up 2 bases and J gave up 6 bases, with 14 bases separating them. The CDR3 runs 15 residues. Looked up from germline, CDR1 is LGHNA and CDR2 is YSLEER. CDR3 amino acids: CASSQLAKGINEQFF. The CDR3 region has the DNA TGCGCCAGCAGCCAACTCGCCAAGGGGATCAATGAGCAGTTCTTC.